This T cell receptor (beta chain) was identified in a study of blood T cell repertoires in COVID-19. The wider study: The United States, Italy and Spain provided the acute and convalescent COVID-19 samples. PBMCs, B-cell-depleted T cells, or T cells provided the cDNA or gDNA that made up the material.

As handled by the study authors: Scientists estimated how many nucleated cells there were by amplifying reference gene primers. Only in-frame clones appear in the TCRdb table, and some are missing; sequencing was by immunoSEQ multiplex PCR. V and J calls and clone size are as listed in that table; D and trimming were resolved from the DNA. The sample contains about 63,000 clones, around three quarters of which appear only once. The sequenced sample was peripheral blood. This clonotype was sampled from a human donor in a cohort sampled during active COVID-19.

The CDR3 here is CAWSRTGGRVNTEAFF. The CDR3 DNA reads TGTGCCTGGAGTCGGACAGGGGGGCGGGTGAACACTGAAGCTTTCTTT. The genes are TRBV30 and TRBJ1-1, with 10 bases matching TRBD1. V was pared by 2 bases and J by 0 bases, with 6 bases of the junction left unmatched. The CDR3 runs 16 residues. The germline gives CDR1 GTSNPN, CDR2 SVGIG (reference sequence).